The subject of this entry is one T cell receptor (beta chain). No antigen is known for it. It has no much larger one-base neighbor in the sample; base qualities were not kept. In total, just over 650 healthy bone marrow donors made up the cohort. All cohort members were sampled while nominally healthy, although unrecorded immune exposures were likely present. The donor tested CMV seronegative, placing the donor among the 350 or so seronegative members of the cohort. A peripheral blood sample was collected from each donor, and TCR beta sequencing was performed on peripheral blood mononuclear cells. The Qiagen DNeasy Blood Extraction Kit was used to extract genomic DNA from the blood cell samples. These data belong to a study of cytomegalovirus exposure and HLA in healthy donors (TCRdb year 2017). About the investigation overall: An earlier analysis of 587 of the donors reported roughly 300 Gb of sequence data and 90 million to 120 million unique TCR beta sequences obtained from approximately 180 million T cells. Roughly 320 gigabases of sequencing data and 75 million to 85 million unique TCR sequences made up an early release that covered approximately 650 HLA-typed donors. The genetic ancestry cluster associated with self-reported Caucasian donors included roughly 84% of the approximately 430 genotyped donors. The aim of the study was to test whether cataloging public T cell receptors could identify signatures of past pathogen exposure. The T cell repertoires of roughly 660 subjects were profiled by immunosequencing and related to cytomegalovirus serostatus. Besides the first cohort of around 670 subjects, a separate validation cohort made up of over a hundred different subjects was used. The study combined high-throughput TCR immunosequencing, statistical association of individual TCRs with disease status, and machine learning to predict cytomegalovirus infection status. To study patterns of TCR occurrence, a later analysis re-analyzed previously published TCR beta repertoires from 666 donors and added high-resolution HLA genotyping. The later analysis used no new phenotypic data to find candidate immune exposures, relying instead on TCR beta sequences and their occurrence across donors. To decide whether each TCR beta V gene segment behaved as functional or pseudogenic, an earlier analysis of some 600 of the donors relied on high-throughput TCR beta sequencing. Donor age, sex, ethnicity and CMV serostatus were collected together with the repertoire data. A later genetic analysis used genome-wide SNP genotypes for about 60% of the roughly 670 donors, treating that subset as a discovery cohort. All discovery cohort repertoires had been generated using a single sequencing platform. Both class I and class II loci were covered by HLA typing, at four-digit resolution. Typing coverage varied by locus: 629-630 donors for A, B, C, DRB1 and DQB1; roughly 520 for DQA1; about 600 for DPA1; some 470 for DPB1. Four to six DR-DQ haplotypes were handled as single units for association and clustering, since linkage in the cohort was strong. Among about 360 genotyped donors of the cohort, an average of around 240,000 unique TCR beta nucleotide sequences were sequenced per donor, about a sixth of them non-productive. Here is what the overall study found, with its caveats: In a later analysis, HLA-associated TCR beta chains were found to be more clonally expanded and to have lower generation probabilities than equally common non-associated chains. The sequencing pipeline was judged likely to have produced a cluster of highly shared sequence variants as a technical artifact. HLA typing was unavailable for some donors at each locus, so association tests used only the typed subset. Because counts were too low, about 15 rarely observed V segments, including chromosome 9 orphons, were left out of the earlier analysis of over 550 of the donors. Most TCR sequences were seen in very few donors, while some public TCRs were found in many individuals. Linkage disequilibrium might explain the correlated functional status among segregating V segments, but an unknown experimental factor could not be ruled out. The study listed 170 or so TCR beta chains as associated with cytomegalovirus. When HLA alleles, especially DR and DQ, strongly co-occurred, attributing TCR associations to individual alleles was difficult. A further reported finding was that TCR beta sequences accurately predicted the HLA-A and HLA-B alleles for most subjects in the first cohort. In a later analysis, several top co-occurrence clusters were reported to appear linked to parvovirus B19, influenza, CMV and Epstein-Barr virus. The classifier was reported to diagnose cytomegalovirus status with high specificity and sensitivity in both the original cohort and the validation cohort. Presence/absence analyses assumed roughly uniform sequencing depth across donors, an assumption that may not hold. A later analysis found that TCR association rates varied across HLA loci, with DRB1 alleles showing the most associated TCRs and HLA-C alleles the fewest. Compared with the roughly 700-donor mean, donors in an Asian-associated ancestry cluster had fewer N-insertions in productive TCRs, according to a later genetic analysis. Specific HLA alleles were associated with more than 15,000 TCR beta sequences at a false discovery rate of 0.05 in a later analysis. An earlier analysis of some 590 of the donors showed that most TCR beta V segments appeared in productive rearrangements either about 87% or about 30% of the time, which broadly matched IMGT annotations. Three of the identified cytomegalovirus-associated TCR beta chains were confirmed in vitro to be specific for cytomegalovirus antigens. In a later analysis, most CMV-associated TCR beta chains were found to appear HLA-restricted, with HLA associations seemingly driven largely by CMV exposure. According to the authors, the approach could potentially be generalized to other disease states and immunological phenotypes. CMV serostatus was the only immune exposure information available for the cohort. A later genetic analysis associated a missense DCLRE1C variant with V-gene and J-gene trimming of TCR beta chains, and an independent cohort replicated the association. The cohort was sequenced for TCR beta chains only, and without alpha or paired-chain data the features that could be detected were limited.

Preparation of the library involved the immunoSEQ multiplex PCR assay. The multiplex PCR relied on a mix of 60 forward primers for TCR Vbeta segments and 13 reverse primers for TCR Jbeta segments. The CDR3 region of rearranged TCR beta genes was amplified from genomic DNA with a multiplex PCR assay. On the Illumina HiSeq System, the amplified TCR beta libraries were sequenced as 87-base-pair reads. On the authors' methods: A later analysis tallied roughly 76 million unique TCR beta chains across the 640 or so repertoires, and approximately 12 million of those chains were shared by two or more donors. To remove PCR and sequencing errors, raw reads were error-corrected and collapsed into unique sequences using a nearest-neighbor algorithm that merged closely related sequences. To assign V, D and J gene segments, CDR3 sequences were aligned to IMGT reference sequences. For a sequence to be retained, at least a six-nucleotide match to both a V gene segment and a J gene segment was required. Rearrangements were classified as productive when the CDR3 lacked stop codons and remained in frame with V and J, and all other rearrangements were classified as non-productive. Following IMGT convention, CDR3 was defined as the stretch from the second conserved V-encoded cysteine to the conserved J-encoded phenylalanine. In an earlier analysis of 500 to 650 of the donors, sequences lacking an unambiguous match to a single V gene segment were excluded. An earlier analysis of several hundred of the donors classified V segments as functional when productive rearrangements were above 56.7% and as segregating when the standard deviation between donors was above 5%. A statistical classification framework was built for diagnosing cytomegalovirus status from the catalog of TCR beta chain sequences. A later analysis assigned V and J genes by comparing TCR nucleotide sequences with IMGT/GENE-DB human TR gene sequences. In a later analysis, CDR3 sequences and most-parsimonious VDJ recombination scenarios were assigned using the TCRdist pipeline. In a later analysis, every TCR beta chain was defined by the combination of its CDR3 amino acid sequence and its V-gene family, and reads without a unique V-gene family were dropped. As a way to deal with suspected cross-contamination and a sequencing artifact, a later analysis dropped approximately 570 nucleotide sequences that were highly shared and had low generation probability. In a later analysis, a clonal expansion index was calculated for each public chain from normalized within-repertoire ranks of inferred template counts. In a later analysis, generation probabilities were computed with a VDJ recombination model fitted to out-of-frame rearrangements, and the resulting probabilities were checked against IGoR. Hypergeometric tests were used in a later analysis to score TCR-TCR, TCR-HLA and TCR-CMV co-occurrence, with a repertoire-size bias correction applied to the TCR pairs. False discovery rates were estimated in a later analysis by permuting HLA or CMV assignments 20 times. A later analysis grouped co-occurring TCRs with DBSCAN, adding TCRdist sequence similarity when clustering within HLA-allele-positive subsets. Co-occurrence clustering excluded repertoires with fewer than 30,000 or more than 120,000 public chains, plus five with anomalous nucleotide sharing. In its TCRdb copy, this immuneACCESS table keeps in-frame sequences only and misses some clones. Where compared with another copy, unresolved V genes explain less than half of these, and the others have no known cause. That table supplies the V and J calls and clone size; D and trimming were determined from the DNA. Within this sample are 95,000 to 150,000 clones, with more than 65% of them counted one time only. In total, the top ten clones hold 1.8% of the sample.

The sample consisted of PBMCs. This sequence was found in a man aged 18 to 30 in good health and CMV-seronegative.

The DNA is TGCGCCTTCCTCTGGGGCAGGGCTTACACCATATATTTT. This sequence encodes CAFLWGRAYTIYF. This sequence uses TRBV10-1 and TRBJ1-3, with a weak D call of TRBD1 (5 bases match). Deletion took 11 bases off V and 8 bases off J, with a span of 19 bases between the germline ends. CDR1 and CDR2, looked up from the germline V gene (reference sequence), are WNHNN and SYGVQD. Including the terminal cysteine and phenylalanine, the CDR3 comprises 13 residues. Kept here is only the CDR3 DNA, which spans 39 bases and is read in frame from base 1.